This T cell receptor (beta chain) was found in a study of tumor-infiltrating lymphocytes in oesophageal squamous cell carcinoma. Germline values: CDR1 MNHNY, CDR2 SVGAGI (reference sequence). CDR3 length equals 12 residues. This clonotype was counted many times. One end of the junction varies from germline; a read error may be responsible. TCRdb re-derived calls from the PCR reads in MiXCR, one entry per CDR3 protein. Among approximately 19,000 distinct CDR3 sequences, about 38% were seen once, and the ten largest hold about 10%. The TCR comes from a male donor with esophageal squamous cell carcinoma. Source material: normal esophageal tissue next to the tumor. The J gene is TRBJ2-7, the V gene TRBV6-6; the D is unclear. CDR3 residues: CASSYRNSPLHF. The CDR3, as DNA: TGTGCCAGCAGTTACCGGAATTCACCCCTCCACTTC.